Included here is one T cell receptor beta chain sequence, with context. The antigen is unknown. Peripheral blood, together with lesional scalp punch biopsies, was collected from alopecia areata patients. TCR sequencing used cDNA made by reverse transcription of extracted RNA. The method was immunoSEQ multiplex PCR; TCRdb's version includes in-frame clones alone and lacks a portion of them. This table holds roughly 13,000 clones, 55% to 70% found once. This CDR3 region has 14 residues. V was shortened by 10 bases and J by 4 bases, with 17 bases between the two germline ends. The germline gives CDR1 LGHNA, CDR2 YSLEER. The entry originates in a study of CD8+ T cells in alopecia areata. Whole-study results and caveats: Although TCR sharing was seen in mice, sharing across patients was less clear, possibly for HLA-related reasons. Lesional scalp exceeded normal scalp in clonality, especially in alopecia totalis/universalis.

The TCR sequence derives from a human donor with alopecia areata. The chain uses TRBV4-3 and TRBJ2-1; no clear D. Sequencing used skin, obtained at week 0. For the CDR3, the DNA is TGCGCCACAGCCCTCCGTCTTTATTACAATGAGCAGTTCTTC. Its protein product is CATALRLYYNEQFF.